Included here is one TCR beta chain sequence, with context. The assay was immunoSEQ multiplex PCR, and TCRdb's table has in-frame clones only and misses some. The sample includes 190,000 or so clones, around four fifths seen only once; the top ten take roughly 2.9%. This entry is derived from a study of blood T cell repertoires in COVID-19. As for the study in general: COVID-19 samples from acute and convalescent phases originated in the United States, Italy and Spain.

The CDR3 is 15 amino acids. Between the trimmed V and J ends, which lost 11 bases and 1 base, there was a span of 15 bases. CDR1 and CDR2 from the germline V gene are LNHDA and SQIVND (reference sequence). The sample was peripheral blood. This chain connects TRBV19 to TRBJ1-6; D call uncertain. This TCR was recovered from a man aged 45-65 years with active or convalescent COVID-19. CDR3 DNA: TGTGCCTCTAGGAGGGAAGGATCCTATAATTCACCCCTCCACTTT. Translating it yields CASRREGSYNSPLHF.